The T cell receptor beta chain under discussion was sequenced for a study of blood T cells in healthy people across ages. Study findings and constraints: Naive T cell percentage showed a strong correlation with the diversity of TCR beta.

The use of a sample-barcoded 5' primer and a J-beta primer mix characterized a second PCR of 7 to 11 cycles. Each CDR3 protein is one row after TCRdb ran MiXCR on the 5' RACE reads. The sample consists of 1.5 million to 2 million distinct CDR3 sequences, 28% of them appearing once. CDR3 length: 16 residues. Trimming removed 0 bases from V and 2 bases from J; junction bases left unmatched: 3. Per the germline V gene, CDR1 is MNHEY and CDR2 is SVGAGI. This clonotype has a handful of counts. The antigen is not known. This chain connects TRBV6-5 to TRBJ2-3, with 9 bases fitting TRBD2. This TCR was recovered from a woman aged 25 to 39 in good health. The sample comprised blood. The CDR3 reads CASSYSLAGDTDTQYF. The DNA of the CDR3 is TGTGCCAGCAGTTACTCTTTAGCGGGGGACACAGATACGCAGTATTTT.